Described below is a single T cell receptor (beta chain) sequence and its context. CDR1 is SNHLY, CDR2 FYNNEI, per germline. Losses at the gene ends were 3 bases for V and 1 base for J; bases not matched to a gene: 7. The length of the CDR3 is 17 residues. This entry comes from a study of blood T cell repertoires in COVID-19. Study information: Acute-phase and convalescent COVID-19 samples originated in the United States, Italy and Spain.

Authors' data handling: Reference gene primer amplification yielded estimated nucleated cell counts. Libraries were prepared by immunoSEQ multiplex PCR; TCRdb keeps only in-frame clonotypes and omits some of them. That table is the source of V, J and clone size, and D and trimming were worked out from the DNA. Of 100,000 or so clones listed, around 87% are singletons. The chain has TRBV2 and TRBJ2-1; TRBD1 matches at 9 bases. The source of this sequence is a woman aged 25 to 45 with acute or convalescent COVID-19. The sample comprised peripheral blood. The CDR3 nucleotides read TGTGCCAGCAGTGATAGAGGACAGGGGTATTCCTACAATGAGCAGTTCTTC. This gives the protein CASSDRGQGYSYNEQFF.